This T cell receptor beta chain was identified during a study of T cell changes during pregnancy in multiple sclerosis. Only in-frame clones appear in the TCRdb table, and some are missing; sequencing was by immunoSEQ multiplex PCR. The top ten hold roughly 1.5% of the sample, which has 55,000 to 85,000 clones, about 90% seen once. Germline CDR1 SGHAT, CDR2 FQDESV (reference sequence). The V gene end was trimmed by 5 bases and the J gene end by 1 base; junction bases not matched to a gene: 1. This CDR3 is built from 13 residues. The sample here was peripheral blood, taken after pregnancy. The clonotype comes from a female donor with multiple sclerosis, enrolled in a pregnancy study. This chain links TRBV11-1 with TRBJ2-5; 7 nucleotides line up with TRBD2. The CDR3 reads CASSGGVQETQYF. CDR3 sequence (DNA): TGTGCCAGCAGCGGGGGGGTCCAAGAGACCCAGTACTTC.